These 23 T cell receptor beta chains came from one sample sequenced in a study of identical twins. In TCRdb, the 5' RACE reads were re-called with MiXCR into one record per CDR3 protein. The data show about 150,000 distinct CDR3 sequences, approximately 3.5% seen once. The sequenced sample consisted of memory T cells sorted from blood. These receptors were taken from a young man in good health.

This clonotype was found many times. V is TRBV6-6 and J is TRBJ1-6; 9 bases are a match to TRBD1. This CDR3 is 13 amino acids long. From germline, CDR1 is MNHNY and CDR2 SVGAGI (reference sequence). V dropped 10 bases and J dropped 9; count of bases not matched to a gene: 7. The CDR3 coding sequence is TGTGCCACGGGACAGGGAATTTCTTCACCCCTCCACTTT. It is translated as CATGQGISSPLHF.

This clonotype came up many times. The chain recombines TRBV5-1 with TRBJ1-1, with 7 bases identical to TRBD1. J was trimmed by 3 bases and V by 5 bases; bases with no gene match: 4. CDR1 is SGHRS and CDR2 is YFSETQ in the germline V gene. CDR3 length: 13 amino acids. This CDR3 is CASRYQGDTEAFF. The CDR3 DNA follows: TGCGCCAGCAGATATCAGGGGGACACTGAAGCTTTCTTT.

This rearrangement joins TRBV7-8 to TRBJ2-3, with 8 bases matching TRBD2. Germline CDR1 is SGHVS and CDR2 is FQNEAQ. CDR3 length equals 13 residues. Germline trimming cut 8 bases from V and 4 bases from J; bases unmatched to any gene: 5. CDR3 in DNA: TGTGCCAGCGGGACTAGGTTCGCAGATACGCAGTATTTT. This codes for CASGTRFADTQYF.

This chain joins TRBV7-6 and TRBJ2-5; D might be TRBD2 (7 bases). Germline V gene sequence: CDR1 SGHVS, CDR2 FNYEAQ. The length of the CDR3 is 16 residues. V shed 5 bases and J shed 1 base, with 17 bases lying between them. The CDR3 sequence: CASSRGREWGQETQYF. The CDR3 nucleotides read TGTGCCAGCAGCCGGGGGCGGGAGTGGGGCCAAGAGACCCAGTACTTC.

This clonotype was observed many times. The V gene is TRBV2, the J gene TRBJ2-7; D not resolved. The V and J ends lost 7 bases and 5 bases respectively, with 15 bases between them. Germline V gene sequence: CDR1 SNHLY, CDR2 FYNNEI. The CDR3 runs to 13 residues. Here the CDR3 DNA reads TGTGCCAGCAAGCTTCGCATAGGCAACGAGCAGTACTTC. It encodes CASKLRIGNEQYF.

The table lists this clonotype with many counts. Its ends do not fully match the called genes, so a read error is possible. The chain employs TRBV3-1 and TRBJ2-3, with 8 bases identical to TRBD2. The CDR3 runs 11 residues. In germline, CDR1 is LGHDT, CDR2 YNNKEL (reference sequence). CDR3 amino acids: CKRERTDTQYF. CDR3 nucleotides: TGCAAGCGGGAGCGGACAGATACGCAGTATTTT.

This clonotype was recorded many times. V gene TRBV3-1 combines with J gene TRBJ2-4; TRBD2 matches at 9 bases. There are 19 residues in the CDR3. Unmatched junction bases numbered 12, after V lost 3 bases and J lost 0 bases. Looked up from germline, CDR1 is LGHDT and CDR2 is YNNKEL (reference sequence). The CDR3 nucleotides are TGTGCCAGCAGCCAGGCCGGGCTAGCGGGAACCCAAGCCAAAAACATTCAGTACTTC. Encoded protein: CASSQAGLAGTQAKNIQYF.

This clonotype was detected many times. The chain couples TRBV14 to TRBJ2-7; D unclear. This CDR3 region has 13 residues. V lost 1 base to trimming and J lost 4 bases, with 8 bases between them. Germline CDR1 and CDR2: SGHDN and FVKESK. CDR3 region: CASSQVRSYEQYF. Here the CDR3 DNA reads TGTGCCAGCAGCCAAGTGCGGAGTTACGAGCAGTACTTC.

This rearrangement joins TRBV20-1 to TRBJ2-1; D could derive from TRBD1 or TRBD2 (6 bases each). V lost 2 bases and J lost 8, with 22 bases in between. The germline CDR1 and CDR2 sequences are DFQATT and SNEGSKA (reference sequence). The CDR3 length is 16 residues. CDR3 loop: CSARRGTRDPWDEQFF. The CDR3 coding sequence is TGCAGTGCTAGAAGGGGGACGCGGGACCCTTGGGATGAGCAGTTCTTC.

This clonotype was recorded many times. Relative to the germline gene, one junction end is altered; a read error may explain this. The gene calls are TRBV28 and TRBJ2-7, with D possibly being TRBD1 (6 bases). Germline CDR1 MDHEN, CDR2 SYDVKM. CDR3 length: 12 residues. This chain's CDR3 is CASSSLTGTPNF. Here the CDR3 DNA reads TGTGCCAGCAGTTCACTGACAGGTACGCCTAACTTC.

This clonotype was seen repeatedly, ten times or more. The chain combines TRBV3-1 with TRBJ2-6; no definite D call. The CDR3 length is 17 residues. The V gene's germline CDR1 is LGHDT and CDR2 YNNKEL (reference sequence). The V end lost 0 bases, the J end lost 2 bases, and 11 bases lay between the germline ends. In DNA, the CDR3 is TGTGCCAGCAGCCAAGACCCCAGGTCGGCTGGGGCCAACGTCCTGACTTTC. Its translation: CASSQDPRSAGANVLTF.

Many counts were recorded for this clonotype. The CDR3 is CASRYREGSGQYF. As DNA, the CDR3 is TGTGCCAGCAGATACAGGGAAGGGTCGGGGCAGTACTTC. The rearrangement links TRBV28 to TRBJ2-7; TRBD1 is a possible D gene (6 bases). CDR1 and CDR2 (germline): MDHEN, SYDVKM. The CDR3 has 13 residues. V was pared by 6 bases and J by 9 bases, with 18 bases between.

This clonotype was seen repeatedly, ten times or more. The chain is built from TRBV5-5 and TRBJ1-1, with D perhaps matching TRBD1 (5 bases). This CDR3 contains 17 residues. CDR1 and CDR2 (germline): SGHKS, YYEKEE (reference sequence). Trimming cost V 2 bases and J 6 bases, with 23 bases left between them. This chain's CDR3 is CASSFEGSSFRSAEAFF. CDR3 nucleotide sequence: TGTGCCAGCAGCTTTGAGGGGAGCAGTTTTCGTAGTGCTGAAGCTTTCTTT.

The chain uses TRBV21-1 and TRBJ1-1; the D call of TRBD1 is as the table states it, not checked on the DNA. TRBV21-1 is flagged as a pseudogene. The CDR3 extends over 15 amino acids. This CDR3 is CASSPRTGVDTEAFF. CDR3 coding DNA: TGTGCCAGCAGCCCTCGGACAGGGGTAGACACTGAAGCTTTCTTT.

This clonotype showed up many times. This chain connects TRBV7-9 to TRBJ1-6, with 10 bases lining up with TRBD1. The CDR3 contains 14 residues. After removal of 5 bases from V and 7 bases from J, the junction contained 2 bases not matched to a gene. Germline V gene data show CDR1 as SEHNR and CDR2 as FQNEAQ (reference sequence). The DNA for the CDR3 is TGTGCCAGCAGCGGGACAGGGGCAAATTCACCCCTCCACTTT. Translated: CASSGTGANSPLHF.

Many counts were recorded for this clonotype. The rearrangement joins TRBV4-2 to TRBJ2-5; D may be TRBD1 (6 bases). The CDR3 length is 14 residues. Germline V CDR1 and CDR2: LGHNA, YNFKEQ. V was pared by 4 bases and J by 4 bases, with 13 bases between. CDR3 region: CASSPQGQRETQYF. In DNA, the CDR3 is TGTGCCAGCAGCCCCCAAGGACAGCGAGAGACCCAGTACTTC.

This clonotype has at least ten counts. This chain uses TRBV20-1 with TRBJ1-5; D remains ambiguous. The germline gives CDR1 DFQATT, CDR2 SNEGSKA (reference sequence). The CDR3 has 15 residues. V was trimmed by 2 bases and J by 3 bases, leaving 14 bases between them. CDR3 nucleotides: TGCAGTGCTAGAAGGGAGTCGGGATTCAATCAGCCCCAGCATTTT. Translation: CSARRESGFNQPQHF.

This clonotype was observed at least ten times. This chain joins TRBV7-9 and TRBJ1-2, with TRBD1 matching over 8 bases. The CDR3 has 11 residues. CDR1 is SEHNR and CDR2 is FQNEAQ in the germline V gene (reference sequence). Trimming removed 5 bases from V and 8 bases from J; junction bases left unmatched: 1. Here the CDR3 DNA reads TGTGCCAGCAGCGACAGGGGAGGCTACACCTTC. Translating it yields CASSDRGGYTF.

This clonotype occurred a few times. The CDR3 region is CASRPTTQGDWGYTF. The DNA for the CDR3 is TGCGCCAGCAGACCTACAACCCAGGGGGATTGGGGCTACACCTTC. This rearrangement joins TRBV5-1 to TRBJ1-2; 7 bases fit TRBD1. The CDR3 is 15 amino acids. The germline V gene encodes CDR1 SGHRS and CDR2 YFSETQ. J gave up 8 bases and V 5 bases, and 15 bases lay outside the gene matches.

This clonotype was recorded many times. The CDR3 region is CASSQAPAGTSGKNIQYF. The DNA for the CDR3 is TGCGCCAGCAGCCAAGCTCCGGCCGGGACTAGCGGAAAAAACATTCAGTACTTC. The chain joins TRBV4-3 to TRBJ2-4, with 11 bases aligning to TRBD2. The CDR3 runs 18 residues. Trimming took 1 base from V and 4 from J; bases not matched to a gene: 9. The germline V gene has CDR1 LGHNA and CDR2 YSLEER.

Ten or more counts support this clonotype. The CDR3 DNA reads as TGCAGTGCTAGCCCCCGGGAGCGCTCCTACGAGCAGTACTTC. It is translated as CSASPRERSYEQYF. The chain joins TRBV20-1 to TRBJ2-7; the D gene is possibly TRBD2 (6 bases). The CDR3 sequence is 14 residues long. Per germline, CDR1 DFQATT and CDR2 SNEGSKA (reference sequence). Trimming removed 3 bases from V and 0 bases from J, with 12 bases in between.

This clonotype has ten or more counts. The V gene is TRBV9, the J gene TRBJ2-1; no firm D call. This CDR3 region has 14 residues. Germline lookup yields CDR1 SGDLS and CDR2 YYNGEE. V was cut by 0 bases and J by 5 bases, with 9 bases left in between. DNA of the CDR3: TGTGCCAGCAGCGTAGAGGGCTTAAACAATGAGCAGTTCTTC. Translation gives CASSVEGLNNEQFF. The full variable domain, completed using reference TRBV9 and TRBJ2-1, is DSGVTQTPKHLITATGQRVTLRCSPRSGDLSVYWYQQSLDQGLQFLIQYYNGEERAKGNILERFSAQQFPDLHSELNLSSLELGDSALYFCASSVEGLNNEQFFGPGTRLTVL.

This clonotype was recorded many times. The chain joins TRBV12-3 or TRBV12-4 to TRBJ2-7; 7 bases map to TRBD1. CDR3 length equals 14 residues. Trimming at V came to 1 base and at J to 4 bases, leaving 4 bases not matched to a gene. This CDR3 reads CASSLEDRHYEQYV. The CDR3 nucleotides are TGTGCCAGCAGTTTAGAGGACAGGCATTACGAGCAGTACGTC.